This TCR beta chain originates from a study of T cell responses to AZD1222 COVID-19 vaccine. This CDR3 contains 14 residues. V was trimmed by 5 bases and J by 4 bases, leaving 14 bases between them. Germline V gene data show CDR1 as LNHDA and CDR2 as SQIVND (reference sequence). TCRdb's copy holds only in-frame clones and misses some; the assay was immunoSEQ multiplex PCR. The table includes around 130,000 clones, about 93% detected once. The sequence was collected from an adult in good health. Sequencing was performed on peripheral blood, taken on day 0 of AZD1222 vaccination. This chain connects TRBV19 to TRBJ1-1; a weak D match, TRBD1 (6 bases). This chain's CDR3 is CASSPTGIGTEAFF. CDR3 coding DNA: TGTGCCAGTAGTCCAACAGGGATCGGCACTGAAGCTTTCTTT.